This paragraph reports one T cell receptor beta chain. The antigen this receptor binds is unknown. The input lacks base qualities; no much larger clone sits a single base away. The library was generated by PCR. Instrument used: Illumina HiSeq 2500. To reduce PCR and sequencing biases, unique molecular identifiers were incorporated into the TCR beta cDNA libraries. Per 1 to 10 million input T cells, 500,000 or so cDNA molecules were obtained, such that each molecule approximated one T cell. The same protocol used for the earlier healthy control dataset was applied to prepare and sequence the patient libraries. Samples belonging to the same batch were prepared together, multiplexed and sequenced on a shared HiSeq lane. Per the original workflow: MIGEC handled the raw barcoded reads, throwing out single-read molecular identifier groups before consensus assembly and CDR3 extraction. VDJtools was used for post-analysis of the clonotype tables, with diversity normalized by down-sampling every dataset to the smallest sample size. To correct batch-related cross-sample contamination, repertoire overlap clustering matched CDR3 amino acid sequences but not nucleotide sequences. TCRdb took the public reads, trimmed them with fastp at Q25, ran MiXCR for clone calling and kept in-frame beta chains. Every CDR3 protein is listed once, alongside the most common genes and DNA of its rows. TCRdb assigned the V and J calls; the authors' analysis was not used. The sample table contains 600,000 to 700,000 distinct CDR3 sequences; only one count was recorded for more than 50% of them. 10% to 12% of the sample comes from the top ten.

This record comes from a study of post-analysis software for immune sequencing data (dated by TCRdb to 2013 to 2016). Regarding the complete study: Recorded disease courses included relapsing-remitting, secondary progressive and progressive-relapsing multiple sclerosis, with some patients lacking subtype annotation. Patient repertoires were compared against roughly 12 previously published healthy control repertoires from donors aged roughly 6 to 26 years. A subset of samples was prepared in parallel using single-end sample barcoding, then pooled and co-amplified after Illumina adapter ligation.

V is pared back by 6 bases and J by 6 bases, with 17 bases lying between the germline termini. Sequences DFQATT (CDR1) and SNEGSKA (CDR2) are obtained from the germline V gene (reference sequence). The CDR3 has 13 amino acids, counting the end cysteine and phenylalanine. The only DNA kept is the CDR3, 39 bases in frame from the first base. To demonstrate the VDJtools post-analysis software, TCR beta repertoires were profiled from the peripheral blood of 10 to 15 young patients with multiple sclerosis. The multiple sclerosis patients were children and adolescents between about 6 and 16 years of age. What the study reported, not specific to this receptor: A few TRBV segments, including TRBV5-6, TRBV5-1 and TRBV20-1, were significantly more frequent in patients than controls. Direct clustering with F measure showed strong co-clustering of samples prepared in the same batch, prompting a batch-effect correction. Compared with controls, multiple sclerosis patients had significantly lower normalized Chao1 diversity, a finding suggesting substantial peripheral T-cell clonal expansion. The control group was slightly older than the multiple sclerosis patient group.

The clonotype originates from a girl under 10 years old with multiple sclerosis. The sequence links TRBV20-1 to TRBJ1-2; TRBD1 is perhaps the D gene, given 6 matching bases. The sample consisted of blood. Read as DNA, the sequence is TGCAGTGCGCCCGCTCGGGGGCTTAATGGCTACACCTTC. It translates to CSAPARGLNGYTF.